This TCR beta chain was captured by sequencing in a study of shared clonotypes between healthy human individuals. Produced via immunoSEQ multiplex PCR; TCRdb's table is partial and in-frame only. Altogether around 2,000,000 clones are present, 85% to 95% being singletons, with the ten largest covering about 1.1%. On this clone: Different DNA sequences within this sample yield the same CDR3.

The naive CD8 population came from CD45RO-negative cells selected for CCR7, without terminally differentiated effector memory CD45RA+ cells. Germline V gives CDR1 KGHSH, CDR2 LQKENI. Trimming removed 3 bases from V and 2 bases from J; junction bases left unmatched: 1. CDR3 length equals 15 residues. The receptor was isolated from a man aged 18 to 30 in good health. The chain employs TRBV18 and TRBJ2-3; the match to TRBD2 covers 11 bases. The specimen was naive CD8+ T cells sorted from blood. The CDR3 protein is CASSPTSGNTDTQYF. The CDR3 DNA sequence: TGTGCCAGCTCACCGACTAGCGGGAACACAGATACGCAGTATTTT.